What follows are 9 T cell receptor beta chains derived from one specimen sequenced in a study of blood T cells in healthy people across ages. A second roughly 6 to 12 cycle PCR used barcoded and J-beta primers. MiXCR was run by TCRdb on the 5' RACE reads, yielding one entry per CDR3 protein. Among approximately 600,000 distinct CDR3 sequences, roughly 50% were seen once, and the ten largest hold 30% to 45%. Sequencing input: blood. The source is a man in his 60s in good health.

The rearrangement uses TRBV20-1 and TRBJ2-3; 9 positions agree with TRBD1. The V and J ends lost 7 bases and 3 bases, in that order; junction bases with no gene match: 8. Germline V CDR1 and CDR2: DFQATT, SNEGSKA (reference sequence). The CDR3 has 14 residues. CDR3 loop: CSGTTGGWTDTQYF. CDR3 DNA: TGCAGTGGGACGACAGGGGGTTGGACAGATACGCAGTATTTT.

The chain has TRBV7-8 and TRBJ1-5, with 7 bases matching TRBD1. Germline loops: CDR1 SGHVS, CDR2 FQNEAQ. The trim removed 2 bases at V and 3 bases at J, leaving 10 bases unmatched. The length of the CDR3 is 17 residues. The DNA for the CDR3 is TGTGCCAGCAGCTTAACGGAGTGGACAGGTTACAATCAGCCCCAGCATTTT. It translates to CASSLTEWTGYNQPQHF.

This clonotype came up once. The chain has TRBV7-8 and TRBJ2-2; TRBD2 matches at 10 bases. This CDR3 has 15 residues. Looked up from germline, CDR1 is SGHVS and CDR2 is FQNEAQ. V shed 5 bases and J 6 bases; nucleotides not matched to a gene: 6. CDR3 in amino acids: CASSPTSGVPGELFF. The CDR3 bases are TGTGCCAGCAGCCCTACTAGCGGGGTTCCCGGGGAGCTGTTTTTT.

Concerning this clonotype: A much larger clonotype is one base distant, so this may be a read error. The CDR3 loop is CASSWDTNNEQFF. CDR3 DNA sequence: TGCGCCAGCAGCTGGGATACAAACAATGAGCAGTTCTTC. J is TRBJ2-1 and V is TRBV5-1; D is unclear. Trimming pared 3 bases from V and 5 bases from J, leaving 9 bases between. The CDR3 runs 13 residues. Looked up from germline, CDR1 is SGHRS and CDR2 is YFSETQ.

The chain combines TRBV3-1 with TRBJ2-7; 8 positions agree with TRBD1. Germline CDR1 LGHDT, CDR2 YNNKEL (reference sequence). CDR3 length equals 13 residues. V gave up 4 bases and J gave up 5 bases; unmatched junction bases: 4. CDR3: CASSLTGVNEQYF. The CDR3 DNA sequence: TGTGCCAGCAGCCTGACAGGGGTCAACGAGCAGTACTTC.

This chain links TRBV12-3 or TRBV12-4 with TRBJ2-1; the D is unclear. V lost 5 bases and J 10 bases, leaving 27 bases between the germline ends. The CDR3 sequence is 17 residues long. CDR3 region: CASSRTPGPTSPREQFF. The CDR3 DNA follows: TGTGCCAGCAGTAGAACACCCGGACCAACCAGTCCCAGGGAGCAGTTCTTC.

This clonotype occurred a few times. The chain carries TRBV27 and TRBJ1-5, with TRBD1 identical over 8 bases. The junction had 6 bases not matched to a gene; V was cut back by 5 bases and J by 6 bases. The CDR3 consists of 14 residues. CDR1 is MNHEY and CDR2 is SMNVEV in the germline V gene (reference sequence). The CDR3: CASSQDRVGQPQHF. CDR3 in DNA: TGTGCCAGCAGTCAGGACAGGGTCGGTCAGCCCCAGCATTTT.

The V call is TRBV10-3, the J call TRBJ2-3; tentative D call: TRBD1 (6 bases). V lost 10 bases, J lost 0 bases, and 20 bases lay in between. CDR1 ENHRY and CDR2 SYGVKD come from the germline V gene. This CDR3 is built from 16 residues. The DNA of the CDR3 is TGTGCCAGTGCCTCCCGGGACACCTCTAGCACAGATACGCAGTATTTT. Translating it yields CASASRDTSSTDTQYF.

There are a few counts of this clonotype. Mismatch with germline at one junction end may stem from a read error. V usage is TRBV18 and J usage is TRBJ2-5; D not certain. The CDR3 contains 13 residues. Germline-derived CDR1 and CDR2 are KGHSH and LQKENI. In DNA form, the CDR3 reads TGTGCCAGTTCACGAATCCTTCAAGAGACCCAGTACTTC. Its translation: CASSRILQETQYF.